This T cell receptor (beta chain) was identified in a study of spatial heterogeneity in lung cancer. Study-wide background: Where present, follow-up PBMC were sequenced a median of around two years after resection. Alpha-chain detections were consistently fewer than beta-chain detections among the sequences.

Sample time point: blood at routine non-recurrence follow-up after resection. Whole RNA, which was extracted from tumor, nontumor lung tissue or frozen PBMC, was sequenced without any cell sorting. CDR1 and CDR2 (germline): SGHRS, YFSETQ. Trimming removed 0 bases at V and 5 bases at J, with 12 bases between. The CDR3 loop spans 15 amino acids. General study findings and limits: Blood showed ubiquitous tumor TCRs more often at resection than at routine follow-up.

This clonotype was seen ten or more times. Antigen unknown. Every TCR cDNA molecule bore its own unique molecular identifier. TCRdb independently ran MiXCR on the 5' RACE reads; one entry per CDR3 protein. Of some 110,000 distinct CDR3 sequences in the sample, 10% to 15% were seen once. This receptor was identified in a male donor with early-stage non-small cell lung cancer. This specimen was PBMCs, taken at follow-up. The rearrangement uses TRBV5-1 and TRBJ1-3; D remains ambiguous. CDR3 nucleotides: TGCGCCAGCAGCTTGGACAGTTTGGGTCGAAACACCATATATTTT. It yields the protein CASSLDSLGRNTIYF.